These 9 T cell receptor beta chains were all obtained from the same sample, sequenced in a study of post-analysis software for immune sequencing data. Unique molecular identifiers were present in the TCR beta cDNA libraries. From the PCR reads, TCRdb called clonotypes with MiXCR, one entry per CDR3 protein. Found here are 800,000 to 950,000 distinct CDR3 sequences, approximately 57% of them singletons; the top ten hold approximately 4.5%. The study's findings and limits: TRBV segments more frequent in patients than in controls numbered roughly 5 and included TRBV5-6, TRBV5-1 and TRBV20-1.

Antigens of these TCRs are unknown. Input material: blood. All receptors derive from a girl aged 5-17 years with multiple sclerosis.

This clonotype occurred a few times. The chain recombines TRBV20-1 with TRBJ2-5; TRBD2 matches at 11 bases. Losses at the gene ends were 4 bases for V and 4 bases for J; bases not matched to a gene: 8. This CDR3 contains 15 residues. Per the germline V gene, CDR1 is DFQATT and CDR2 is SNEGSKA (reference sequence). The CDR3, as DNA: TGCAGTGCTATAGCCGGGACTAGCGGTGGAGAGACCCAGTACTTC. Amino acids: CSAIAGTSGGETQYF.

This chain uses TRBV2 with TRBJ1-5, with 7 nucleotides matching TRBD1. The CDR3 extends over 15 amino acids. V shed 2 bases and J 7 bases; nucleotides not matched to a gene: 8. Germline CDR1 is SNHLY and CDR2 is FYNNEI. The CDR3 region is CASSEWGDSKQPQHF. In nucleotides, the CDR3 is TGTGCCAGCAGTGAATGGGGGGACAGTAAGCAGCCCCAGCATTTT.

The sample holds a few counts of this clonotype. V gene TRBV7-3 combines with J gene TRBJ1-2; D remains ambiguous. CDR1 and CDR2 (germline): SGHTA, FQGTGA. This CDR3 has 12 residues. V was clipped by 3 bases and J by 5 bases, with 7 bases between them. The CDR3 protein is CASSFGGYGYTF. DNA for the CDR3: TGTGCCAGCAGCTTCGGCGGGTATGGCTACACCTTC.

This clonotype has more than one count but fewer than ten. The rearrangement links TRBV7-6 to TRBJ2-3; 7 nucleotides line up with TRBD2. The germline CDR1 and CDR2 sequences are SGHVS and FNYEAQ. This CDR3 spans 13 amino acids. V shed 4 bases and J 6 bases; nucleotides not matched to a gene: 4. The CDR3 sequence is CASSSDGRDTQYF. The CDR3, as DNA: TGTGCCAGCAGCTCTGACGGGAGGGATACGCAGTATTTT.

The chain combines TRBV2 with TRBJ2-7; no reliable D call. Judging by the DNA end, TRBJ2-5 fits better; the J call may be wrong. The CDR3 consists of 11 residues. CDR1 is SNHLY and CDR2 is FYNNEI in the germline V gene. The CDR3 loop reads CASAERETQYF. In nucleotides, the CDR3 is TGTGCCAGCGCCGAAAGGGAGACCCAGTACTTC.

V gene TRBV5-1 combines with J gene TRBJ2-5, with D maybe TRBD1 (7 bases). The V end lost 0 bases, the J end lost 5 bases, and 11 bases lay between the germline ends. The length of the CDR3 is 14 residues. Germline values: CDR1 SGHRS, CDR2 YFSETQ. The CDR3 nucleotides are TGCGCCAGCAGCTTGGCAGGGGGGTTTGAGACCCAGTACTTC. As protein: CASSLAGGFETQYF.

This clonotype came up a few times. The V and J genes are TRBV29-1 and TRBJ2-7, with D perhaps being TRBD1 or TRBD2 (7 bases each). Trimming removed 1 base from V and 4 bases from J, with 14 bases in between. Germline V gene sequence: CDR1 SQVTM, CDR2 ANQGSEA. The CDR3 contains 14 residues. The CDR3 sequence: CSVEAPGGAYEQYF. The CDR3 nucleotides read TGCAGCGTTGAAGCCCCAGGGGGGGCATACGAGCAGTACTTC.

This clonotype was observed a few times. CDR3 region: CSVGLRGETQYF. CDR3 DNA sequence: TGCAGCGTGGGCCTCCGGGGAGAGACCCAGTACTTC. The chain links TRBV29-1 to TRBJ2-5; D is perhaps TRBD2 (5 bases). This CDR3 spans 12 amino acids. CDR1 is SQVTM and CDR2 is ANQGSEA in the germline V gene. Trimming left V 6 bases short and J 4 bases short, with 12 bases between.

As regards this clonotype: The germline gene is not matched at one end of the junction; a read error may be the cause. This chain uses TRBV29-1 with TRBJ2-7; 9 bases map to TRBD1. This CDR3 has 12 amino acids. From germline, CDR1 is SQVTM and CDR2 ANQGSEA. The chain's CDR3 is CNVEGQGDEQYF. As DNA, the CDR3 is TGCAACGTTGAGGGACAGGGAGACGAGCAGTACTTC.